The 30 T cell receptor beta chains listed next were all sequenced from one sample in a study of T cell clonotyping in hematopoietic cell transplantation. Here immunoSEQ multiplex PCR was the method, and the copy in TCRdb shows in-frame clones only, minus some. The table has fewer than 15,000 clones, roughly 90% seen once. The source material was peripheral blood mononuclear cells. These receptors were collected from a man aged 25 to 40 in good health. Some clones in this sample may be carry-over from other donors' samples.

The chain recombines TRBV19 with TRBJ2-7, with 7 bases that match TRBD1. J gave up 0 bases and V 3 bases, and 11 bases lay outside the gene matches. Germline CDR1 is LNHDA and CDR2 is SQIVND (reference sequence). CDR3 length equals 17 residues. Here the CDR3 reads CASSMSIRQGYSYEQYF. CDR3 sequence (DNA): TGTGCCAGTAGTATGTCGATTCGACAGGGTTACTCCTACGAGCAGTACTTC.

The gene calls are TRBV2 and TRBJ1-1; D is uncertain. Germline loops: CDR1 SNHLY, CDR2 FYNNEI. The V end lost 6 bases, the J end lost 0 bases, and 8 bases lay between the germline ends. The CDR3 has 13 residues. The CDR3 sequence is CASRRELNTEAFF. The CDR3 bases are TGTGCCAGCAGGCGGGAGCTGAACACTGAAGCTTTCTTT.

The V gene is TRBV25-1, the J gene TRBJ2-2; 11 nucleotides line up with TRBD2. The V gene end was trimmed by 6 bases and the J gene end by 3 bases; junction bases not matched to a gene: 12. The CDR3 consists of 18 residues. Germline V gene data show CDR1 as MGHDK and CDR2 as SYGVNS. CDR3 nucleotide sequence: TGTGCCAGCAGAGCCCCCGGACTAGCGGGTGCTCACACCGGGGAGCTGTTTTTT. This gives the protein CASRAPGLAGAHTGELFF.

This chain links TRBV20-1 with TRBJ1-1, with D hard to call. From germline, CDR1 is DFQATT and CDR2 SNEGSKA (reference sequence). The CDR3 totals 11 residues. The CDR3 spells CRAPQNTEAFF. The CDR3 bases are TGCAGGGCCCCCCAGAACACTGAAGCTTTCTTT.

The chain links TRBV4-3 to TRBJ1-1; D may be TRBD1 (5 bases). This CDR3 is 14 amino acids long. V gave up 3 bases and J gave up 4 bases, with 12 bases separating them. Germline CDR1 reads LGHNA; CDR2 reads YSLEER. The CDR3 DNA follows: TGCGCCAGCAGCCAGGGGGGGTCGGGCACTGAAGCTTTCTTT. Residues: CASSQGGSGTEAFF.

The chain employs TRBV6-5 and TRBJ1-4, with 7 bases identical to TRBD1. This CDR3 region has 14 residues. The V segment lost 2 bases and the J segment 11 bases; nucleotides outside the gene matches: 8. The germline CDR1 and CDR2 sequences are MNHEY and SVGAGI. The CDR3 DNA reads TGTGCCAGCAGTTACACGATGACAGGGCGGAAACTGTTTTTT. Protein product: CASSYTMTGRKLFF.

This clone was detected a few times. The chain carries TRBV21-1 and TRBJ1-5; the table's D call of TRBD1 was not tested on the DNA. TRBV21-1 is recorded as a pseudogene. The CDR3 totals 12 residues. CDR3 DNA sequence: TGTGCCAGCAGCAAACACAATCAGCCCCAGCATTTT. Amino acids: CASSKHNQPQHF.

The genes are TRBV6-5 and TRBJ1-5; no reliable D call. The CDR3 contains 13 residues. Trimming removed 3 bases from V and 6 bases from J, with 9 bases in between. Per germline, CDR1 MNHEY and CDR2 SVGAGI. DNA for the CDR3: TGTGCCAGCAGTTATGGGGTCACTCAGCCCCAGCATTTT. It specifies CASSYGVTQPQHF.

V and J are TRBV11-3 and TRBJ2-7, with 8 nucleotides matching TRBD2. CDR1 and CDR2 (germline): SGHNT, YENEEA. The CDR3 consists of 14 residues. Trimming took 5 bases from V and 4 from J; bases not matched to a gene: 7. Written as DNA, the CDR3 is TGTGCCAGCAGCCGCCCGGGGGGGTCGTACGAGCAGTACTTC. This codes for CASSRPGGSYEQYF.

The CDR3 sequence is CASSRTSTLSGANVLTF. The DNA for the CDR3 is TGTGCCAGCAGCCGTACATCCACCCTCTCTGGGGCCAACGTCCTGACTTTC. The chain links TRBV7-3 to TRBJ2-6, with D hard to call. V lost 5 bases and J lost 0, with 14 bases in between. CDR3 size: 17 residues. Per the germline V gene, CDR1 is SGHTA and CDR2 is FQGTGA.

The J gene is TRBJ2-5, the V gene TRBV2; TRBD2 agrees at 7 bases. The CDR3 length is 16 residues. Germline CDR1 SNHLY, CDR2 FYNNEI. V gave up 7 bases and J gave up 4 bases; unmatched junction bases: 15. The CDR3 region is CASIPAQRDLRETQYF. CDR3 coding DNA: TGTGCCAGCATTCCGGCACAGCGGGACCTCCGAGAGACCCAGTACTTC.

This chain links TRBV29-1 with TRBJ2-1; TRBD2 matches at 11 bases. The length of the CDR3 is 17 residues. Trimming at V came to 6 bases and at J to 3 bases, leaving 13 bases not matched to a gene. Germline CDR1 reads SQVTM; CDR2 reads ANQGSEA. The CDR3 protein is CSVGVSSGRGFYNEQFF. CDR3 DNA sequence: TGCAGCGTGGGGGTTAGTAGCGGGAGGGGATTCTACAATGAGCAGTTCTTC.

This clone occurred a few times. The chain couples TRBV5-6 to TRBJ1-1; D is uncertain. CDR1 and CDR2 from the germline V gene are SGHDT and YYEEEE. The CDR3 covers 13 residues. V was clipped by 7 bases and J by 4 bases, with 14 bases between them. The CDR3 loop reads CASAPWGPTEAFF. CDR3 bases: TGTGCCAGCGCCCCCTGGGGTCCCACTGAAGCTTTCTTT.

This chain connects TRBV7-8 to TRBJ2-6, with D unresolved. The CDR3 totals 21 residues. From germline, CDR1 is SGHVS and CDR2 FQNEAQ. Deletions cut 7 bases from V and 1 base from J, with 29 bases between. This CDR3 is CASTEYGDVHLKLSGANVLTF. The CDR3 DNA reads as TGTGCCAGCACCGAATACGGAGACGTTCATCTAAAGTTATCTGGGGCCAACGTCCTGACTTTC.

J is TRBJ1-5 and V is TRBV2; TRBD1 agrees at 8 bases. The germline gives CDR1 SNHLY, CDR2 FYNNEI. The CDR3 is 13 amino acids. V gave up 4 bases and J gave up 4 bases; unmatched junction bases: 0. The CDR3 spells CASSGQGNQPQHF. In DNA form, the CDR3 reads TGTGCCAGCAGTGGACAGGGGAATCAGCCCCAGCATTTT.

The chain has TRBV10-3 and TRBJ2-7; 11 bases are a match to TRBD1. The CDR3 contains 16 residues. Germline V gene data show CDR1 as ENHRY and CDR2 as SYGVKD. V dropped 3 bases and J dropped 0; count of bases not matched to a gene: 4. CDR3 DNA sequence: TGTGCCATCAGTGACTCGGGACAGGGGGGCTCCTACGAGCAGTACTTC. Protein product: CAISDSGQGGSYEQYF.

The genes are TRBV29-1 and TRBJ2-1; 8 bases are shared with TRBD1. Germline values: CDR1 SQVTM, CDR2 ANQGSEA. There are 13 residues in the CDR3. Germline trimming cut 7 bases from V and 5 bases from J; bases unmatched to any gene: 7. The DNA of the CDR3 is TGCAGCGCAGGGACAGGCGGTAACAATGAGCAGTTCTTC. This codes for CSAGTGGNNEQFF.

The rearrangement links TRBV12-5 to TRBJ2-7; D not certain. The V end lost 5 bases, the J end lost 2 bases, and 7 bases lay between the germline ends. The CDR3 loop spans 12 amino acids. Germline CDR1 LGHNT, CDR2 FRNRAP. The DNA of the CDR3 is TGTGCTAGTGGTCTCGCCCCCTACGAGCAGTACTTC. This translates into CASGLAPYEQYF.

The chain employs TRBV6-6 and TRBJ2-5; D may correspond to TRBD1 or TRBD2 (5 bases each). Germline V gene data show CDR1 as MNHNY and CDR2 as SVGAGI (reference sequence). The length of the CDR3 is 13 residues. V was shortened by 8 bases and J by 4 bases, with 14 bases between the two germline ends. The CDR3 sequence is CASSSGAGETQYF. CDR3 nucleotide sequence: TGTGCCAGCTCCTCCGGGGCAGGAGAGACCCAGTACTTC.

The V and J genes are TRBV5-1 and TRBJ2-7; possibly TRBD1 for D (6 bases). V was cut by 1 base and J by 3 bases, with 8 bases left in between. The CDR3 covers 13 residues. Germline values: CDR1 SGHRS, CDR2 YFSETQ. The CDR3 DNA reads TGCGCCAGCAGCTTGCAGGGGAGCTACGAGCAGTACTTC. It specifies CASSLQGSYEQYF.

V gene TRBV4-2 combines with J gene TRBJ1-2; D gene unclear. This CDR3 has 16 amino acids. V lost 0 bases to trimming and J lost 6 bases, with 17 bases between them. Germline lookup yields CDR1 LGHNA and CDR2 YNFKEQ. The DNA of the CDR3 is TGTGCCAGCAGCCAAGATTTCTTGGTGCGGACGGATGGCTACACCTTC. The encoded protein is CASSQDFLVRTDGYTF.

The rearrangement uses TRBV19 and TRBJ1-6; D may be TRBD1 (6 bases). The ends were cut back, 3 bases at V and 6 bases at J, with 9 bases in the middle. The CDR3 is 14 residues long. Germline V CDR1 and CDR2: LNHDA, SQIVND (reference sequence). CDR3: CASSIQGFNSPLHF. CDR3 nucleotides: TGTGCCAGTAGTATTCAGGGGTTTAATTCACCCCTCCACTTT.

CDR3 sequence: CASSLGQMNTEAFF. The CDR3 DNA reads TGCGCCAGCAGCTTGGGACAGATGAACACTGAAGCTTTCTTT. This chain connects TRBV5-1 to TRBJ1-1, with TRBD1 as a possible D gene (5 bases). The CDR3 contains 14 residues. V lost 0 bases and J lost 0, with 6 bases in between. Germline loops: CDR1 SGHRS, CDR2 YFSETQ.

This rearrangement joins TRBV4-1 to TRBJ1-2, with no clear D. Germline V gene lookup returns CDR1 MGHRA and CDR2 YSYEKL. The CDR3 is 14 residues long. Trimming left V 1 base short and J 4 bases short, with 10 bases between. The DNA for the CDR3 is TGCGCCAGCAGCCAAGGTGGTGGGTTCTATGGCTACACCTTC. Translating gives CASSQGGGFYGYTF.

The genes are TRBV2 and TRBJ1-6, with 10 bases lining up with TRBD1. The CDR3 spans 15 residues. J was trimmed by 8 bases and V by 6 bases; bases with no gene match: 7. Per the germline V gene, CDR1 is SNHLY and CDR2 is FYNNEI. The DNA of the CDR3 is TGTGCCAGCAGGTTCTCAGGGACAGGGGATTCACCCCTCCACTTT. The encoded protein is CASRFSGTGDSPLHF.

V usage is TRBV29-1 and J usage is TRBJ1-3; D is undetermined. The V end lost 5 bases, the J end lost 2 bases, and 10 bases lay between the germline ends. The CDR3 is made up of 13 amino acids. CDR1 is SQVTM, CDR2 ANQGSEA, per germline. DNA of the CDR3: TGCAGCGTTTTAGGGCCGCCTGGAAACACCATATATTTT. This gives the protein CSVLGPPGNTIYF.

The chain uses TRBV9 and TRBJ1-2; no clear D gene. The length of the CDR3 is 14 residues. V was trimmed by 1 base and J by 10 bases, leaving 17 bases between them. In germline, CDR1 is SGDLS, CDR2 YYNGEE. CDR3 loop: CASSVLSGFGDYTF. The CDR3 DNA sequence: TGTGCCAGCAGCGTACTCTCGGGGTTCGGAGACTACACCTTC.

The chain employs TRBV11-3 and TRBJ2-1; 8 positions match TRBD2. With V trimmed by 3 bases and J by 10 bases, 8 bases remained unmatched. The germline V gene has CDR1 SGHNT and CDR2 YENEEA. This CDR3 is 14 amino acids long. The CDR3 nucleotides are TGTGCCAGCAGCTTCGGGGGACGCGGGAGGGAGCAGTTCTTC. Amino acids: CASSFGGRGREQFF.

The chain employs TRBV7-9 and TRBJ1-1; D not certain. This CDR3 spans 15 amino acids. Germline lookup yields CDR1 SEHNR and CDR2 FQNEAQ (reference sequence). The germline V and J ends were trimmed by 1 base and 1 base, with 10 bases remaining between them. The chain's CDR3 is CASSLVVQQNTEAFF. The CDR3 DNA reads TGTGCCAGCAGCTTAGTTGTCCAGCAGAACACTGAAGCTTTCTTT.

This clone was observed a single time. The rearrangement links TRBV10-2 to TRBJ2-2; D gene unclear. Trimming stripped 3 bases from V and 0 bases from J, with 11 bases between. The CDR3 spans 16 residues. Germline V gene lookup returns CDR1 WSHSY and CDR2 SAAADI. The CDR3 region has the DNA TGCGCCAGCAGTGATATCCCGATGACGAACACCGGGGAGCTGTTTTTT. Translating it yields CASSDIPMTNTGELFF.